A selection of T cell receptor beta chains follows, all from one sample in a study of CD8+CD57+ T cells in acquired aplastic anemia. TCRdb reprocessed the reads via MiXCR and lists one record per CDR3 protein. The table includes about 160,000 distinct CDR3 sequences, approximately 40% detected once. Sequencing was performed on sorted CD4+, CD8+, or CD8+CD57+ T cells (not recorded which) from PBMCs. These receptors came from a human donor in good health. CDR3s include the opening cysteine and the closing phenylalanine or tryptophan. Fields, in order: J gene, V gene, clone size, D gene, CDR3 DNA, CDR3 protein. D genes are given only for firm matches. Expanded clones get a size class; other rows say once, few or many, or leave the size out.

>TRBJ2-5|TRBV7-9|NA|NA
TGTGCCAGCAGCTTAGCGCCTAGGGAGACCCAGTACTTC
CASSLAPRETQYF
>TRBJ1-1|TRBV24-1|NA|NA
TGTGCCACCAGCGGTCCGGATTACGGCACTGAAGCTTTCTTT
CATSGPDYGTEAFF
>TRBJ2-2|TRBV4-2|many|NA
TGTGCCAGCAGCCAATATGAGGGGCGCGGCACCGGGGAGCTGTTTTTT
CASSQYEGRGTGELFF
>TRBJ2-7|TRBV9|many|TRBD2
TGTGCCAGCAGCCCCACCCTCGGACTAGCGGGAGGGTACGAGCAGTACTTC
CASSPTLGLAGGYEQYF
>TRBJ2-2|TRBV24-1|many|NA
TGTGCCACCGGAGGCAAGAACACCGGGGAGCTGTTTTTT
CATGGKNTGELFF
>TRBJ2-1|TRBV19|NA|NA
TGTGCCAGTACCGTCGGGGGCTTCGATGAGCAGTTCTTC
CASTVGGFDEQFF
>TRBJ2-3|TRBV20-1|many|NA
TGCAGTGCTAGCGTAAGGAGCGGGACAGATACGCAGTATTTT
CSASVRSGTDTQYF
>TRBJ1-4|TRBV6-4|once|NA
TGTGCCAGCAGTGACTCGCGGGGGAGGGCTAATGAAAAACTGTTTTTT
CASSDSRGRANEKLFF
>TRBJ1-4|TRBV6-1|NA|TRBD1
TGTGCCAGCAGTCGGGGACAGGGCGCAACTAATGAAAAACTGTTTTTT
CASSRGQGATNEKLFF
>TRBJ2-2|TRBV5-6|many|NA
TGTGCCAGCAGCTCCGATGGGGGCGGTTGGACCGGGGAGCTGTTTTTT
CASSSDGGGWTGELFF
>TRBJ1-1|TRBV18|few|NA
TGTGCCAGCTCACCACAGGAGAACACTGAAGCTTTCTTT
CASSPQENTEAFF
>TRBJ1-4|TRBV19|NA|NA
TGTGCCAGTAGTAAGGGACGGACAACTAATGAAAAACTGTTTTTT
CASSKGRTTNEKLFF
>TRBJ1-1|TRBV20-1|NA|NA
TGCAGTGCTAGAGTTATGAACACTGAAGCTTTCTTT
CSARVMNTEAFF
>TRBJ2-2|TRBV29-1|many|NA
TGCAGCGCGGGACACCCGAACACCGGGGAGCTGTTTTTT
CSAGHPNTGELFF
>TRBJ2-1|TRBV19|NA|NA
TGTGCCAGTAGTATCCCAAGTTTGGGGGGCTCCTACAATGAGCAGTTCTTC
CASSIPSLGGSYNEQFF
>TRBJ2-7|TRBV10-3|NA|TRBD1
TGTGCCATCAGTCGCGGGACAGGCCTTCTCTACGAGCAGTACTTC
CAISRGTGLLYEQYF
>TRBJ2-1|TRBV29-1|many|TRBD2
TGCAGCGTTGAGGCGGGAGTTTCCTACAATGAGCAGTTCTTC
CSVEAGVSYNEQFF
>TRBJ1-2|TRBV25-1|few|TRBD1
TGTGCCAGCAGTTTTCCCCGGGACAGGCGATCGGGAGGCTACACCTTC
CASSFPRDRRSGGYTF
>TRBJ2-5|TRBV24-1|NA|NA
TGTGCCACCAGTGAAGGCAGGGGTTGGGAGACCCAGTACTTC
CATSEGRGWETQYF
>TRBJ2-4|TRBV7-8|many|NA
TGTGCCAGCAGCCAGCGACAAAAAAACATTCAGTACTTC
CASSQRQKNIQYF
>TRBJ1-1|TRBV12-3/TRBV12-4|many|NA
TGTGCCAGCAGTTTCGGCGGGGCATTGAACACTGAAGCTTTCTTT
CASSFGGALNTEAFF
>TRBJ2-7|TRBV5-1|once|NA
TGCGCCAGCAGCCGCCAGGGAGAGTCCTACGAGCAGTACTTC
CASSRQGESYEQYF
>TRBJ1-2|TRBV6-6|many|NA
TGTGCCAGCAGTTACGGAGGTAACTATGGCTACACCTTC
CASSYGGNYGYTF
>TRBJ2-2|TRBV10-3|many|NA
TGTGCCATCAAAGGACAGACCGACACCGGGGAGCTGTTTTTT
CAIKGQTDTGELFF
>TRBJ2-7|TRBV25-1|NA|TRBD2
TGTGCCAGCAGTGATCCAAGGACTAGCGGCTCCTACGAGCAGTACTTC
CASSDPRTSGSYEQYF
>TRBJ1-5|TRBV29-1|few|NA
TGCAGCGTTGAAGAGGGTGCAGGCAATCAGCCCCAGCATTTT
CSVEEGAGNQPQHF
>TRBJ1-1|TRBV7-6|NA|NA
TGTGCCAGCAGCTTGGAGGGGGTTGAAGCTTTCTTT
CASSLEGVEAFF
>TRBJ2-4|TRBV25-1|many|NA
TGTGCCAGCAGTCCGACTCCATCAGGGTTGAAAAACATTCAGTACTTC
CASSPTPSGLKNIQYF
>TRBJ2-1|TRBV10-2|NA|TRBD2
TGTGCCAGCAGTCCCCGGGGGGGTTCCAATGAGCAGTTCTTC
CASSPRGGSNEQFF
>TRBJ2-7|TRBV25-1|once|TRBD1
TGTGCCAGCAGTGAATTGGGGACAGGCTACGAGCAGTACTTC
CASSELGTGYEQYF
>TRBJ2-7|TRBV11-1|NA|TRBD1
TGTGCCAGCAGCCCCCGGACAGGCCAGCTTGCCTACGAGCGGTACTTC
CASSPRTGQLAYERYF
>TRBJ2-6|TRBV29-1|NA|NA
TGCAGCGCCGCAGGGTGGTCCCTCTCTGGGGCCAACGTCCTGACTTTC
CSAAGWSLSGANVLTF
>TRBJ2-2|TRBV2|NA|NA
TGTGCCAGCAAGGCACAGGGACTCAACACCGGGGAGCTGTTTTTT
CASKAQGLNTGELFF
>TRBJ2-3|TRBV6-1|many|NA
TGTGCCAGCAGCCCCGGTTGGGGGAGCACAGATACGCAGTATTTT
CASSPGWGSTDTQYF
>TRBJ2-7|TRBV2|many|TRBD2
TGTGCCAGCAGACAAGGGAGGGGCGAGCAGTACTTC
CASRQGRGEQYF
>TRBJ2-1|TRBV7-9|NA|NA
TGTGCCAGCAGCTTAGTCGTCAATGAGCAGTTCTTC
CASSLVVNEQFF
>TRBJ2-1|TRBV10-2|NA|TRBD1
TGTGCCATCAGTGATGGGACAGGGGGCAAGGAGCAGTTCTTC
CAISDGTGGKEQFF
>TRBJ2-2|TRBV20-1|once|TRBD1
TGCAGTGCTAGCGGGGACAGGGGACCCACCGGGGAGCTGTTTTTT
CSASGDRGPTGELFF
>TRBJ1-5|TRBV19|NA|TRBD1
TGTGCCAGTAGTAGCCGGGACAGACACAATCAGCCCCAGCATTTT
CASSSRDRHNQPQHF
>TRBJ2-7|TRBV5-1|many|TRBD1
TGCGCCAGCAGCTTCGTACAGGGGAACGAGCAGTACTTC
CASSFVQGNEQYF
>TRBJ2-5|TRBV4-1|many|TRBD1
TGCGCCAGCAGCCAAGACAAGACAAGGACAGGTCAAGAGACCCAGTACTTC
CASSQDKTRTGQETQYF
>TRBJ2-3|TRBV5-1|many|TRBD1
TGCGCCAGCAGCTTGTCCAGGGGGTCAACAGATACGCAGTATTTT
CASSLSRGSTDTQYF
>TRBJ1-2|TRBV4-3|many|TRBD1
TGCGCCAGCAGCCACCCGGACAGGGATGAAGGCTACACCTTC
CASSHPDRDEGYTF
>TRBJ2-1|TRBV10-3|NA|NA
TGTGCCATCAGTGAATTGGGCGGAGGATACAATGAGCAGTTCTTC
CAISELGGGYNEQFF
>TRBJ2-5|TRBV7-2|NA|TRBD2
TGTGCCAGCAGCCCGGCCGGGACTAGCGGGAAAGAGACCCAGTACTTC
CASSPAGTSGKETQYF